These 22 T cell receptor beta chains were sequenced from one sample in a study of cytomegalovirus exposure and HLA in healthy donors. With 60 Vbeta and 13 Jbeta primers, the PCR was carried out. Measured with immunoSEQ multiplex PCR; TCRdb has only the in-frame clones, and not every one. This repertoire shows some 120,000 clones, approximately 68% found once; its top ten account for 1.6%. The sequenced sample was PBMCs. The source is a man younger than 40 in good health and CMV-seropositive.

The CDR3 coding sequence is TGTGCCAGCAGCGTACTGGCGGGAGCAGATACGCAGTATTTT. It is translated as CASSVLAGADTQYF. The chain uses TRBV9 and TRBJ2-3; 7 bases agree with TRBD2. The V segment lost 1 base and the J segment 4 bases; nucleotides outside the gene matches: 3. The CDR3 runs to 14 residues. Germline V CDR1 and CDR2: SGDLS, YYNGEE.

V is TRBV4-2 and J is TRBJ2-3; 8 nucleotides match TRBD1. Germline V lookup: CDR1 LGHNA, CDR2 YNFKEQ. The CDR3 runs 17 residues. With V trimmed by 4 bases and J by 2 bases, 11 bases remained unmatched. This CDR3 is CASSLRSGTGVTDTQYF. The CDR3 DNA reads TGTGCCAGCAGCCTCCGGTCAGGGACAGGAGTCACAGATACGCAGTATTTT.

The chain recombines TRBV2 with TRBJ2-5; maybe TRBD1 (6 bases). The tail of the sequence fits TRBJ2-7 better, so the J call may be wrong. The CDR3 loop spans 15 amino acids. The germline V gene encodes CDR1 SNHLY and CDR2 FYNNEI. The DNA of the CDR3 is TGTGCCAGCAGTACACCCCCGGGACACCCCTACGAGCAGTACTTC. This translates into CASSTPPGHPYEQYF.

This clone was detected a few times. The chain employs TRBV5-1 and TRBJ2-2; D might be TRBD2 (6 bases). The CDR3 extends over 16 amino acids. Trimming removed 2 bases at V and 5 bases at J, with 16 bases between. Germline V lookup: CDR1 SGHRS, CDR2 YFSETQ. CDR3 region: CASSFSGLGVTGELFF. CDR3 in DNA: TGCGCCAGCAGCTTTAGCGGCCTTGGGGTAACCGGGGAGCTGTTTTTT.

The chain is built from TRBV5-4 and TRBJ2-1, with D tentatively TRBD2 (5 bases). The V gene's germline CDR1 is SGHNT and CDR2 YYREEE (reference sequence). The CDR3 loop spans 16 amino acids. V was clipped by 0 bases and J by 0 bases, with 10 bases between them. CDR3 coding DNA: TGTGCCAGCAGCTTGGCCACGGGGAGCTCCTACAATGAGCAGTTCTTC. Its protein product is CASSLATGSSYNEQFF.

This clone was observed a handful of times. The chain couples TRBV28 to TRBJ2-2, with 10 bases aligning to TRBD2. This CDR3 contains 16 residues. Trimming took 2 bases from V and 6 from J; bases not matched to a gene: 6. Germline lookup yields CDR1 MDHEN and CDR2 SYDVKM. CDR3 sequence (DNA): TGTGCCAGCAGTTTACCCGGACTAGCGGAACCCGGGGAGCTGTTTTTT. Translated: CASSLPGLAEPGELFF.

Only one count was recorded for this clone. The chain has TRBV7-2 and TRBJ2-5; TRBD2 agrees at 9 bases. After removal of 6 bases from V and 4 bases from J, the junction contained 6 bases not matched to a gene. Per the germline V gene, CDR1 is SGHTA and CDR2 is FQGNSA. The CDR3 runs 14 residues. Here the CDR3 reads CASRLLAGRETQYF. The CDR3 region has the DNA TGTGCCAGCAGACTTCTAGCGGGGAGAGAGACCCAGTACTTC.

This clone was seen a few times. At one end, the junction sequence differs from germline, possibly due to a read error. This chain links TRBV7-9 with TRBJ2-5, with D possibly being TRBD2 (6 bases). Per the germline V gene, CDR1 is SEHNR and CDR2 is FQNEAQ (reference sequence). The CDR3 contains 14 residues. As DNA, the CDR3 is TGTTCCAGCAGCTTAGGGACTGCAGCGGAGACCCAGTACTTC. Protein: CSSSLGTAAETQYF. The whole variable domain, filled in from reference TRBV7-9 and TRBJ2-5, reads DTGVSQNPRHKITKRGQNVTFRCDPISEHNRLYWYRQTLGQGPEFLTYFQNEAQLEKSRLLSDRFSAERPKGSFSTLEIQRTEQGDSAMYLCSSSLGTAAETQYFGPGTRLLVL.

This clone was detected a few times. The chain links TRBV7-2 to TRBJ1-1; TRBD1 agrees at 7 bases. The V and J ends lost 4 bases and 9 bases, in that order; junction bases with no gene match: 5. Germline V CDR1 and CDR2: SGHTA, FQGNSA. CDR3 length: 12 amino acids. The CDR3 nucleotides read TGTGCCAGCAGCTGGAGACAGGGCAAAGCTTTCTTT. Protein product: CASSWRQGKAFF.

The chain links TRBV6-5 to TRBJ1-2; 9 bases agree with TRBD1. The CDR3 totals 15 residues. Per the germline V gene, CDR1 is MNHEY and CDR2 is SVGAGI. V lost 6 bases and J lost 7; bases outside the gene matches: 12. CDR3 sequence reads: CASRRTGTGSRGYTF. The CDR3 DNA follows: TGTGCCAGCAGGCGAACCGGGACAGGGTCCCGTGGCTACACCTTC.

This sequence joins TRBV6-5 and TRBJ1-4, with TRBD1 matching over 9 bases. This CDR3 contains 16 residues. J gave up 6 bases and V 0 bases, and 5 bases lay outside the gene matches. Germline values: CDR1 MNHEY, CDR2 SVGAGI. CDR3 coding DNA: TGTGCCAGCAGTTACTCAGGACAGGGGAGAGATGAAAAACTGTTTTTT. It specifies CASSYSGQGRDEKLFF.

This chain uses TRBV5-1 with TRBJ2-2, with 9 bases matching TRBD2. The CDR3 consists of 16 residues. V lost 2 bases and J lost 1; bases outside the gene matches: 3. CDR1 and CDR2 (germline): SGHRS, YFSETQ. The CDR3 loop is CASSFPSGKNTGELFF. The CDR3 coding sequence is TGCGCCAGCAGCTTCCCTAGCGGGAAGAACACCGGGGAGCTGTTTTTT.

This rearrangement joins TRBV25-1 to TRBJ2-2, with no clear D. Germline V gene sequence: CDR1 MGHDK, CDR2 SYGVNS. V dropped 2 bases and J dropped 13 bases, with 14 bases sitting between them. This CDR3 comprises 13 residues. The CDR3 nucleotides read TGTGCCAGCAGTGAACCGACGCCGTCGGGGCTGTTTTTT. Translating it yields CASSEPTPSGLFF. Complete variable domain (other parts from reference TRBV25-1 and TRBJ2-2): EADIYQTPRYLVIGTGKKITLECSQTMGHDKMYWYQQDPGMELHLIHYSYGVNSTEKGDLSSESTVSRIRTEHFPLTLESARPSHTSQYLCASSEPTPSGLFFGEGSRLTVL.

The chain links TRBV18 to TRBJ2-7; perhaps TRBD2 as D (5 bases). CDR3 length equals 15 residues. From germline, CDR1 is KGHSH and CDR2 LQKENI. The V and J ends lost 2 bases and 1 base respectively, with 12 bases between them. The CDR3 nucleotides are TGTGCCAGCTCACCAAATCGGCCGGGGTCCTACGAGCAGTACTTC. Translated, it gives CASSPNRPGSYEQYF.

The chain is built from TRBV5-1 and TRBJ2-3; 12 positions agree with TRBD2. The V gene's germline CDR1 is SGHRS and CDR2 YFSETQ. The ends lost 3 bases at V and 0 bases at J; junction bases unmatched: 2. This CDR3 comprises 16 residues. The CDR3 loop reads CASSSGLAGSTDTQYF. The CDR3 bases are TGCGCCAGCAGCTCAGGACTAGCGGGAAGCACAGATACGCAGTATTTT.

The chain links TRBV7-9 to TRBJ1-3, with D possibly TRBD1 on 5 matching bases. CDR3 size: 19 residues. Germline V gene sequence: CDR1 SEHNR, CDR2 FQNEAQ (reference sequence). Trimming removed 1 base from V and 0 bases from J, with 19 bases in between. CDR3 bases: TGTGCCAGCAGCTTAGTTTTAATCCGGGACGGGAGCTCTGGAAACACCATATATTTT. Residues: CASSLVLIRDGSSGNTIYF.

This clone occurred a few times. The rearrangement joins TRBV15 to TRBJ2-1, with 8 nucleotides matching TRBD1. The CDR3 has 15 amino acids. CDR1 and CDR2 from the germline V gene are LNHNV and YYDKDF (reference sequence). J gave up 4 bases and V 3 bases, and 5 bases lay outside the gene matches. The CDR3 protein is CATSRGQDPYNEQFF. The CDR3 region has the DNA TGTGCCACCAGCAGGGGACAGGACCCGTACAATGAGCAGTTCTTC.

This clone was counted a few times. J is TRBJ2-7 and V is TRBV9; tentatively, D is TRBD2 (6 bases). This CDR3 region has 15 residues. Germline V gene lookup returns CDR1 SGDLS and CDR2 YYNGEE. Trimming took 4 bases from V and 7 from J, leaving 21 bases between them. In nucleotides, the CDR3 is TGTGCCAGCAGCCCCCAAGCCGGGGGTCTGAGGGAGCAGTACTTC. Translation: CASSPQAGGLREQYF.

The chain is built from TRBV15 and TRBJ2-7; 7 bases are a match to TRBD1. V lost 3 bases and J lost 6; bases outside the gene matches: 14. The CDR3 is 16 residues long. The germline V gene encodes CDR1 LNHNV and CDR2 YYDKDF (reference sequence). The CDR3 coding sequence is TGTGCCACCAGCAGGACGGGACAGCGTTCCTTCTCCGAGCAGTACTTC. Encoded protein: CATSRTGQRSFSEQYF. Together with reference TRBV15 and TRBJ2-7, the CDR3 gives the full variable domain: DAMVIQNPRYQVTQFGKPVTLSCSQTLNHNVMYWYQQKSSQAPKLLFHYYDKDFNNEADTPDNFQSRRPNTSFCFLDIRSPGLGDTAMYLCATSRTGQRSFSEQYFGPGTRLTVT.

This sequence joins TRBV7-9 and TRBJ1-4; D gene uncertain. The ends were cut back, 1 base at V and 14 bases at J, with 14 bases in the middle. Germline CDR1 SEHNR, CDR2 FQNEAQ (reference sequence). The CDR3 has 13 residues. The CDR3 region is CASSLEVAGRLFF. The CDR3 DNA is TGTGCCAGCAGCTTAGAAGTAGCCGGAAGGCTGTTTTTT.

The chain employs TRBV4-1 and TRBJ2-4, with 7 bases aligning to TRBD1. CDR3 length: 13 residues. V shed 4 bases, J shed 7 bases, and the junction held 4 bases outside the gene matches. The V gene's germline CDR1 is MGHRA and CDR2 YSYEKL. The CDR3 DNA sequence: TGCGCCAGCAGCCTTGGACAGGAGAACATTCAGTACTTC. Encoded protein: CASSLGQENIQYF.

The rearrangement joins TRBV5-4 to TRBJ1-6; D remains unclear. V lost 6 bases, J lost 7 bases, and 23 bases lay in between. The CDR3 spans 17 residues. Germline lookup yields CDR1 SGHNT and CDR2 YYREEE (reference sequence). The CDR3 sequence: CASNPHQAINFNSPLHF. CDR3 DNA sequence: TGTGCCAGCAACCCTCACCAGGCCATTAACTTCAATTCACCCCTCCACTTT. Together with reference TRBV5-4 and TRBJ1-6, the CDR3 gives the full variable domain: ETGVTQSPTHLIKTRGQQVTLRCSSQSGHNTVSWYQQALGQGPQFIFQYYREEENGRGNFPPRFSGLQFPNYSSELNVNALELDDSALYLCASNPHQAINFNSPLHFGNGTRLTVT.